This T cell receptor beta chain emerged from a study of T cell clonotyping in hematopoietic cell transplantation. Study outcomes and limitations: At the given depth, recipient repertoires were over 95% de novo clonotypes. Broader posttransplant TCR repertoire diversity was predicted by graft donor and pretransplant recipient Inverse Simpson Index values. Cells were unsorted, so CD4 and CD8 contributions were not separated.

Generated by immunoSEQ multiplex PCR, the TCRdb table keeps only in-frame clones and is missing some. The table shows 9,500 to 15,000 clones, with 89% occurring only once. The CDR3 extends over 15 amino acids. V was trimmed by 3 bases and J by 7 bases, leaving 16 bases between them. CDR1 is SGHDT, CDR2 YYEEEE, per germline. The table lists this clone with a count of one. Its antigen is unknown. The source is a human donor who either received an allogeneic hematopoietic cell transplant for a myeloid malignancy or was a related donor (not recorded which). Some clones in this sample may be carry-over from other donors' samples. This rearrangement joins TRBV5-6 to TRBJ1-4, with D unclear. The sequenced sample was peripheral blood mononuclear cells. Here the CDR3 DNA reads TGTGCCAGCAGCTACCGGGAGACTGGGCGTGAAAAACTGTTTTTT. This codes for CASSYRETGREKLFF.